This TCR beta chain appears in the sequencing data of a study of T cell responses to AZD1222 COVID-19 vaccine. Across the whole study: Second-dose timings of about 4 or about 12 weeks were pooled. Study-wide findings and caveats: In the spike-specific TCR repertoire, nearly half reportedly target unmutated variant regions. After two AZD1222 doses, spike-specific TCR breadth and depth rose versus day 0. Only six individuals given AZD1222 were seropositive at baseline.

Some clones are missing from TCRdb's copy, which holds only in-frame ones; the method was immunoSEQ multiplex PCR. The sample records 100,000 or so clones, around nine tenths being singletons. Concerning this clone itself: What it recognizes is unknown.

Germline V lookup: CDR1 LNHNV, CDR2 YYDKDF (reference sequence). V dropped 5 bases and J dropped 5 bases, with 9 bases sitting between them. CDR3 length: 13 residues. The chain recombines TRBV15 with TRBJ1-4; D is possibly TRBD1 (6 bases). The TCR sequence derives from an adult in good health. The sample consisted of peripheral blood, taken on day 0 of AZD1222 vaccination. CDR3 in DNA: TGTGCCACCAGCGGCCAGGGGAATGAAAAACTGTTTTTT. This gives the protein CATSGQGNEKLFF.